These T cell receptor beta chains were read from a single sample in a study of cytomegalovirus exposure and HLA in healthy donors. Assay: immunoSEQ multiplex PCR; the TCRdb copy retains only in-frame clones and omits some. The profile shows approximately 120,000 clones, 80% to 90% of them singletons. Sequenced sample: PBMCs. These receptors were taken from a woman in her thirties in good health and CMV-seronegative. CDR3s include the opening cysteine and the closing phenylalanine or tryptophan. A D gene is named only where the DNA matches it firmly.

len	d_gene	v_gene	j_gene	CDR3aa	CDR3nt
15	-	TRBV4-1	TRBJ2-5	CASSETSAVMETQYF	TGCGCCAGCAGCGAAACATCTGCGGTTATGGAGACCCAGTACTTC
14	TRBD2	TRBV7-2	TRBJ2-7	CASSSWTSSYEQYF	TGTGCCAGCAGCTCGTGGACTAGCAGCTACGAGCAGTACTTC
16	TRBD1	TRBV14	TRBJ1-5	CASSQEKGGAGQPQHF	TGTGCCAGCAGCCAAGAGAAAGGGGGCGCGGGTCAGCCCCAGCATTTT
14	-	TRBV30	TRBJ2-3	CAWRRGPGTDTQYF	TGTGCCTGGAGACGTGGGCCCGGCACAGATACGCAGTATTTT
19	TRBD1	TRBV7-9	TRBJ2-7	CSSSPLLPDRGVSRYEQYF	TGTTCCAGCAGCCCACTACTCCCGGACAGGGGTGTTAGTAGGTACGAGCAGTACTTC
18	-	TRBV11-3	TRBJ2-2	CASSLDQQGSGNTGELFF	TGTGCCAGCAGCTTAGATCAGCAGGGTAGCGGGAACACCGGGGAGCTGTTTTTT
13	-	TRBV2	TRBJ2-5	CASKGTPQETQYF	TGTGCCAGCAAAGGGACTCCTCAAGAGACCCAGTACTTC
15	-	TRBV19	TRBJ1-1	CASRLRDNMNTEAFF	TGTGCCAGTCGACTTCGGGACAACATGAACACTGAAGCTTTCTTT
15	TRBD1	TRBV11-3	TRBJ2-2	CASSATGLNTGELFF	TGTGCCAGCAGCGCGACAGGGCTTAACACCGGGGAGCTGTTTTTT
16	TRBD2	TRBV7-9	TRBJ2-5	CASSLLTGTSGTTQYF	TGTGCCAGCAGCTTACTCACCGGGACTAGCGGGACGACCCAGTACTTC
16	-	TRBV5-1	TRBJ2-4	CASSRDTSVAKNIQYF	TGCGCCAGCAGCCGAGATACCTCTGTAGCCAAAAACATTCAGTACTTC
16	-	TRBV2	TRBJ2-7	CASSDYFSATPYEQYF	TGTGCCAGCAGTGACTACTTCAGCGCGACCCCCTACGAGCAGTACTTC
14	-	TRBV19	TRBJ1-2	CASSPREGNYGYTF	TGTGCCAGTAGCCCGCGGGAAGGTAACTATGGCTACACCTTC